This TCR beta chain stems from a study of blood T cell repertoires in COVID-19. Study details: T cells, B-cell-depleted T cells, or PBMCs supplied cDNA or gDNA.

This CDR3 has 16 amino acids. The germline V gene encodes CDR1 MNHNS and CDR2 SASEGT. V gave up 2 bases and J gave up 3 bases; unmatched junction bases: 9. The assay was immunoSEQ multiplex PCR, and TCRdb's table has in-frame clones only and misses some. There are 150,000 or so clones in the sample; roughly four fifths occur only once, and around 28% lies in the top ten. This clone was seen a handful of times. The rearrangement uses TRBV6-1 and TRBJ2-7; 8 nucleotides agree with TRBD1. The receptor comes from a woman aged 55-69 years with acute or convalescent COVID-19. Sequencing was carried out using peripheral blood. Here the CDR3 DNA reads TGTGCCAGCAGTGAAAGGTATGGGACAGGAGACTACGAGCAGTACTTC. It encodes CASSERYGTGDYEQYF.